The 3 T cell receptor beta chains below come from one sample, sequenced in a study of identical twins. TCRdb recomputed calls from the 5' RACE reads with MiXCR, one row per CDR3 protein. The sample consists of 510,000 or so distinct CDR3 sequences, 13% to 15% of them appearing once. The sample was also reused in another study, on yellow fever vaccine responses in identical twins.

Source material: CD4+ T cells sorted from blood. Every receptor here comes from a woman between 18 and 29 years old in good health.

As for this clonotype: This may stem from a read error, because a much larger clone lies one nucleotide away. The chain has TRBV5-1 and TRBJ2-7, with TRBD2 matching 9 bases. Per the germline V gene, CDR1 is SGHRS and CDR2 is YFSETQ. The trim removed 3 bases at V and 5 bases at J, leaving 12 bases unmatched. This CDR3 is built from 16 residues. The CDR3 DNA sequence: TGCGCCAGCAGCTCGTGGGGAGCGGGAGGTATCCACGAGCAGTACTTC. It specifies CASSSWGAGGIHEQYF.

In its sample, this clonotype was seen a few times. The rearrangement joins TRBV5-1 to TRBJ2-1; TRBD2 might be the D (6 bases). This CDR3 has 15 amino acids. Trimming cost V 4 bases and J 9 bases, with 20 bases left between them. Looked up from germline, CDR1 is SGHRS and CDR2 is YFSETQ. The CDR3 sequence: CASSRGDSLPGEQFF. The CDR3 nucleotides are TGCGCCAGCAGCCGCGGGGACTCCCTCCCCGGTGAGCAGTTCTTC. The variable domain in full, with the rest retrieved from reference TRBV5-1 and TRBJ2-1, is KAGVTQTPRYLIKTRGQQVTLSCSPISGHRSVSWYQQTPGQGLQFLFEYFSETQRNKGNFPGRFSGRQFSNSRSEMNVSTLELGDSALYLCASSRGDSLPGEQFFGPGTRLTVL.

This clonotype was picked up many times. V and J are TRBV9 and TRBJ1-2; TRBD1 matches at 10 bases. CDR1 is SGDLS, CDR2 YYNGEE, per germline. The CDR3 is made up of 14 amino acids. The V segment lost 0 bases and the J segment 8 bases; nucleotides outside the gene matches: 4. The CDR3 reads CASSVAGTGVGYTF. CDR3 nucleotide sequence: TGTGCCAGCAGCGTAGCCGGGACAGGGGTGGGCTACACCTTC.